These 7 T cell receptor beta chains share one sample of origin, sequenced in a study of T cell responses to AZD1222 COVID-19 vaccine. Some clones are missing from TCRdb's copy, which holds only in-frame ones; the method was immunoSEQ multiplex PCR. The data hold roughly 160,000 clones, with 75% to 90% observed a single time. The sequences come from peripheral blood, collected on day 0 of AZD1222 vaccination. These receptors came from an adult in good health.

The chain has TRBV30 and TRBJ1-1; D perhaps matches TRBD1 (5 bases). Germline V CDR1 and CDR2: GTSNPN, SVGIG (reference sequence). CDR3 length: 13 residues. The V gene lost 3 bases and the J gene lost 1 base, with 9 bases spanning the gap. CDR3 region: CAWRTGGNTEAFF. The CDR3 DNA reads TGTGCCTGGAGAACCGGGGGGAACACTGAAGCTTTCTTT.

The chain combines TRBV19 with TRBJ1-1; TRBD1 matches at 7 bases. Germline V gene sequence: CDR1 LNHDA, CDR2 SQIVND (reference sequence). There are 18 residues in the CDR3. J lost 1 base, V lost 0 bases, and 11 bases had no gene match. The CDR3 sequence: CASSIDMEGARGNTEAFF. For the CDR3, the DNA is TGTGCCAGTAGTATAGATATGGAGGGGGCGCGGGGGAACACTGAAGCTTTCTTT.

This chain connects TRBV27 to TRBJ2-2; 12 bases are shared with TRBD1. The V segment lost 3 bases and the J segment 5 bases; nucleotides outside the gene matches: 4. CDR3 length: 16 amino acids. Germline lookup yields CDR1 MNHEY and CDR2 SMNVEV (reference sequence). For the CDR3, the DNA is TGTGCCAGCAGTTTTGGGGACAGGGGGCTTACCGGGGAGCTGTTTTTT. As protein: CASSFGDRGLTGELFF.

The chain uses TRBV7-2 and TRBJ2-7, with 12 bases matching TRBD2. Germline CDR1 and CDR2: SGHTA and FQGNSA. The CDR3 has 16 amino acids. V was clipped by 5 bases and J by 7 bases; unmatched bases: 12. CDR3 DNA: TGTGCCAGCAGCCCTAGCGGGGGGGCCGGGTTCTTGGAGCAGTACTTC. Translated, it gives CASSPSGGAGFLEQYF.

The CDR3 protein is CASSLWTGEAFF. Written as DNA, the CDR3 is TGTGCCAGCAGTTTGTGGACAGGTGAAGCTTTCTTT. The chain uses TRBV27 and TRBJ1-1; 7 bases are shared with TRBD1. The CDR3 is 12 amino acids. V lost 3 bases, J lost 7 bases, and 2 bases stayed unmatched. The germline CDR1 and CDR2 sequences are MNHEY and SMNVEV (reference sequence).

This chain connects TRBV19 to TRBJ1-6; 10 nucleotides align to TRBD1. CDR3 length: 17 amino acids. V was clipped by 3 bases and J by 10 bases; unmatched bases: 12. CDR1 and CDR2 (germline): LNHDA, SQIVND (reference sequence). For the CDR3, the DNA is TGTGCCAGTAGTATGTATTATCCCGGGACAGGGGCCTCACCCCTCCACTTT. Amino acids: CASSMYYPGTGASPLHF.

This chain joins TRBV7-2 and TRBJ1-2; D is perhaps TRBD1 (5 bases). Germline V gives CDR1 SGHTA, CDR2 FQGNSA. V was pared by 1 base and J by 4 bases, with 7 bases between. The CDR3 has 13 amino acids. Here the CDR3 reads CASSLGGVYGYTF. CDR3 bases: TGTGCCAGCAGCTTAGGGGGGGTCTATGGCTACACCTTC.